This TCR beta chain derives from a study of OX40 agonist ivuxolimab in advanced cancers. Measured with immunoSEQ multiplex PCR; TCRdb has only the in-frame clones, and not every one. The sample shows around 80,000 clones, roughly 91% of them seen only once. The CDR3 has 14 residues. Trimming took 1 base from V and 3 from J, leaving 9 bases between them. The germline V gene has CDR1 MDHEN and CDR2 SYDVKM. Sequencing used CD4+ or CD8+ T cells sorted from blood, obtained in a trial of the OX40 agonist ivuxolimab. This TCR was recovered from an adult with an advanced solid tumor such as melanoma, head and neck, liver or kidney cancer. This chain joins TRBV28 and TRBJ1-1; D is ambiguous. The CDR3 DNA reads TGTGCCAGCAGTTTATCCTCAGGCCACACTGAAGCTTTCTTT. Amino acid sequence: CASSLSSGHTEAFF.